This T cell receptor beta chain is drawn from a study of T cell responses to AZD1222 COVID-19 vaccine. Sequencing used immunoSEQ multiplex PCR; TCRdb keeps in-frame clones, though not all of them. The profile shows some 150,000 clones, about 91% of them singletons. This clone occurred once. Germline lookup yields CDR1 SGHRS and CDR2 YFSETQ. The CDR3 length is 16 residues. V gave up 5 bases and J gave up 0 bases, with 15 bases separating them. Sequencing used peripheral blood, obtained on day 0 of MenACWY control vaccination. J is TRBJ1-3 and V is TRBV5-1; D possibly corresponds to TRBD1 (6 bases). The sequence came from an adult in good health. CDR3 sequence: CASSSRGPSSGNTIYF. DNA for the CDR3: TGCGCCAGCAGTAGCCGGGGGCCGAGCTCTGGAAACACCATATATTTT.